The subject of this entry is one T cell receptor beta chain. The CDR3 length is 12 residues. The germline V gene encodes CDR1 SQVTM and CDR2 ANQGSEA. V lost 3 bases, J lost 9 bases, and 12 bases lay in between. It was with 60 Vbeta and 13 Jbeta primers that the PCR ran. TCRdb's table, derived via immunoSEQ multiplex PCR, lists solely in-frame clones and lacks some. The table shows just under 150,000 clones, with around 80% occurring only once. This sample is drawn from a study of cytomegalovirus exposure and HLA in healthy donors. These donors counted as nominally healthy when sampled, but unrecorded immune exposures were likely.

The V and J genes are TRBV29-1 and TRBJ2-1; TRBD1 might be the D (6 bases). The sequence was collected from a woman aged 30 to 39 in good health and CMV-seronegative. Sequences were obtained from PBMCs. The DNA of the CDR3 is TGCAGCGTTGACCCTTTGGGGGCTGAGCAGTTCTTC. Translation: CSVDPLGAEQFF.